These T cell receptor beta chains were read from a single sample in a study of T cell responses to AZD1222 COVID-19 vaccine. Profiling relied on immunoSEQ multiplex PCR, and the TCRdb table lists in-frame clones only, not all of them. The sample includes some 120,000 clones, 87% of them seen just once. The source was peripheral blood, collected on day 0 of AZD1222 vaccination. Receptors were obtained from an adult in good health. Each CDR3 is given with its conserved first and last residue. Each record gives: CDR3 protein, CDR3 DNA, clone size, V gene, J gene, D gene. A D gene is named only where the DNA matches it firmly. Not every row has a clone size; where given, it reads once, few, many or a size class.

cdr3_aa: CASSLAQQGPGQPQHF
cdr3_nt: TGTGCCAGCAGCTTAGCGCAGCAGGGCCCGGGGCAGCCCCAGCATTTT
clone_size: -
v_call: TRBV7-2
j_call: TRBJ1-5
d_call: -

cdr3_aa: CASSFGDRNIQYF
cdr3_nt: TGTGCCAGCAGTTTCGGAGACAGAAACATTCAGTACTTC
clone_size: -
v_call: TRBV28
j_call: TRBJ2-4
d_call: -

cdr3_aa: CASSQLGLSGANVLTF
cdr3_nt: TGTGCCAGCAGCCAACTAGGGCTCTCTGGGGCCAACGTCCTGACTTTC
clone_size: -
v_call: TRBV5-4
j_call: TRBJ2-6
d_call: -

cdr3_aa: CASVGLPNEKLFF
cdr3_nt: TGTGCCAGCGTGGGATTACCTAATGAAAAACTGTTTTTT
clone_size: few
v_call: TRBV2
j_call: TRBJ1-4
d_call: -

cdr3_aa: CASSIDPGWNTEAFF
cdr3_nt: TGTGCCAGTAGTATAGATCCGGGATGGAACACTGAAGCTTTCTTT
clone_size: -
v_call: TRBV19
j_call: TRBJ1-1
d_call: -

cdr3_aa: CASSFRQGRRGSYNSPLHF
cdr3_nt: TGTGCCAGCAGTTTCCGACAGGGTAGAAGAGGCTCCTATAATTCACCCCTCCACTTT
clone_size: -
v_call: TRBV27
j_call: TRBJ1-6
d_call: TRBD1

cdr3_aa: CAINDGGETQYF
cdr3_nt: TGTGCCATCAATGATGGTGGTGAGACCCAGTACTTC
clone_size: -
v_call: TRBV10-3
j_call: TRBJ2-5
d_call: -

cdr3_aa: CATSGRWNYGYTF
cdr3_nt: TGTGCTACAAGTGGGCGATGGAACTATGGCTACACCTTC
clone_size: -
v_call: TRBV19
j_call: TRBJ1-2
d_call: -

cdr3_aa: CASSQALATTYEQYF
cdr3_nt: TGTGCCAGCAGCCAAGCCCTAGCGACCACCTACGAGCAGTACTTC
clone_size: -
v_call: TRBV3-1/TRBV3-2
j_call: TRBJ2-7
d_call: -

cdr3_aa: CASSENSGFSYEQYF
cdr3_nt: TGTGCCAGCAGTGAAAATAGCGGGTTCTCCTACGAGCAGTACTTC
clone_size: -
v_call: TRBV2
j_call: TRBJ2-7
d_call: TRBD2

cdr3_aa: CASSLGPGGPNNEQFF
cdr3_nt: TGTGCCAGCAGCTTGGGCCCAGGGGGCCCTAACAATGAGCAGTTCTTC
clone_size: -
v_call: TRBV5-4
j_call: TRBJ2-1
d_call: TRBD1

cdr3_aa: CASSPGGTAGSPGNTEAFF
cdr3_nt: TGTGCCAGCAGCCCGGGGGGAACCGCGGGGTCGCCCGGGAATACTGAAGCTTTCTTT
clone_size: -
v_call: TRBV3-1/TRBV3-2
j_call: TRBJ1-1
d_call: -

cdr3_aa: CASSSRTASSYNSPLHF
cdr3_nt: TGTGCCAGCAGCTCTCGGACAGCTAGCTCCTATAATTCACCCCTCCACTTT
clone_size: -
v_call: TRBV7-9
j_call: TRBJ1-6
d_call: -

cdr3_aa: CASSQQIPRGPLYEQYF
cdr3_nt: TGTGCCAGCAGCCAACAAATACCACGGGGACCTCTCTACGAGCAGTACTTC
clone_size: -
v_call: TRBV28
j_call: TRBJ2-7
d_call: -

cdr3_aa: CASSLDRRSDRPQHF
cdr3_nt: TGTGCCAGCAGTTTGGACAGGCGAAGCGACAGGCCCCAGCATTTT
clone_size: few
v_call: TRBV28
j_call: TRBJ1-5
d_call: TRBD1

cdr3_aa: CASSPRSPYNSPLHF
cdr3_nt: TGTGCCAGCAGCCCCCGCTCTCCCTATAATTCACCCCTCCACTTT
clone_size: -
v_call: TRBV5-6
j_call: TRBJ1-6
d_call: -

cdr3_aa: CASSVAASGSYEQYF
cdr3_nt: TGTGCCAGCAGCGTAGCTGCTAGCGGGAGTTACGAGCAGTACTTC
clone_size: once
v_call: TRBV9
j_call: TRBJ2-7
d_call: TRBD2

cdr3_aa: CASRGLAYEQYF
cdr3_nt: TGTGCCAGCAGAGGACTAGCCTACGAGCAGTACTTC
clone_size: -
v_call: TRBV11-2
j_call: TRBJ2-7
d_call: TRBD2

cdr3_aa: CASSPDSQSLYEQYF
cdr3_nt: TGTGCCAGCAGCCCGGACAGTCAAAGCCTCTACGAGCAGTACTTC
clone_size: -
v_call: TRBV28
j_call: TRBJ2-7
d_call: -

cdr3_aa: CASSLYTVLAGNTIYF
cdr3_nt: TGTGCCAGCAGCTTATATACAGTGCTGGCAGGAAACACCATATATTTT
clone_size: few
v_call: TRBV7-9
j_call: TRBJ1-3
d_call: -

cdr3_aa: CASSWVGNTEAFF
cdr3_nt: TGTGCCAGCAGCTGGGTAGGGAACACTGAAGCTTTCTTT
clone_size: -
v_call: TRBV7-3
j_call: TRBJ1-1
d_call: -

cdr3_aa: CASSATGSNQPQHF
cdr3_nt: TGCGCCAGCAGCGCGACAGGGAGCAATCAGCCCCAGCATTTT
clone_size: -
v_call: TRBV4-1
j_call: TRBJ1-5
d_call: TRBD1

cdr3_aa: CASSQVGLGWLAKNIQYF
cdr3_nt: TGTGCCAGCAGCCAAGTCGGGCTAGGATGGCTAGCCAAAAACATTCAGTACTTC
clone_size: -
v_call: TRBV3-1/TRBV3-2
j_call: TRBJ2-4
d_call: -

cdr3_aa: CASSVSGLHTEAFF
cdr3_nt: TGTGCCAGCAGTGTGTCAGGACTCCACACTGAAGCTTTCTTT
clone_size: -
v_call: TRBV6-4
j_call: TRBJ1-1
d_call: -

cdr3_aa: CSYGLAGGTQYF
cdr3_nt: TGCAGCTACGGACTAGCGGGTGGGACCCAGTACTTC
clone_size: -
v_call: TRBV29-1
j_call: TRBJ2-5
d_call: TRBD2

cdr3_aa: CATSDSGGRNTIYF
cdr3_nt: TGTGCCACCAGTGATTCGGGGGGCAGGAACACCATATATTTT
clone_size: -
v_call: TRBV24-1
j_call: TRBJ1-3
d_call: -

cdr3_aa: CASSRSGQARSTDTQYF
cdr3_nt: TGCGCCAGCAGCCGAAGCGGACAGGCAAGATCCACAGATACGCAGTATTTT
clone_size: -
v_call: TRBV4-1
j_call: TRBJ2-3
d_call: TRBD1

cdr3_aa: CASSLWDGTYEQYF
cdr3_nt: TGCGCCAGCAGTTTGTGGGACGGTACCTACGAGCAGTACTTC
clone_size: -
v_call: TRBV5-1
j_call: TRBJ2-7
d_call: -

cdr3_aa: CAWTFRQGAPRTSSYEQYF
cdr3_nt: TGTGCCTGGACTTTCCGGCAGGGGGCACCCAGAACGAGCTCCTACGAGCAGTACTTC
clone_size: once
v_call: TRBV30
j_call: TRBJ2-7
d_call: TRBD1

cdr3_aa: CASSLVGTPGEQYF
cdr3_nt: TGTGCCAGCAGCTTAGTGGGGACGCCGGGAGAGCAGTACTTC
clone_size: -
v_call: TRBV7-8
j_call: TRBJ2-7
d_call: -

cdr3_aa: CASSFLTGELFF
cdr3_nt: TGTGCCAGTAGTTTCCTTACCGGGGAGCTGTTTTTT
clone_size: -
v_call: TRBV19
j_call: TRBJ2-2
d_call: -

cdr3_aa: CASSQGFSYNSPLHF
cdr3_nt: TGTGCCAGCAGCCAGGGGTTCTCCTATAATTCACCCCTCCACTTT
clone_size: -
v_call: TRBV3-1/TRBV3-2
j_call: TRBJ1-6
d_call: -

cdr3_aa: CASSRDRGYQPQHF
cdr3_nt: TGTGCCAGCAGTAGGGACAGGGGGTATCAGCCCCAGCATTTT
clone_size: few
v_call: TRBV6-5
j_call: TRBJ1-5
d_call: TRBD1

cdr3_aa: CASSQTLGTDTQYF
cdr3_nt: TGTGCCAGCAGCCAGACCCTGGGGACAGATACGCAGTATTTT
clone_size: -
v_call: TRBV7-3
j_call: TRBJ2-3
d_call: -

cdr3_aa: CSASFLFGTSGTGDTQYF
cdr3_nt: TGCAGTGCTAGTTTTCTATTTGGGACTAGCGGGACAGGTGATACGCAGTATTTT
clone_size: -
v_call: TRBV20-1
j_call: TRBJ2-3
d_call: TRBD2

cdr3_aa: CASSQSRGEQYF
cdr3_nt: TGTGCCAGCAGCCAATCTAGGGGCGAGCAGTACTTC
clone_size: -
v_call: TRBV16
j_call: TRBJ2-7
d_call: -

cdr3_aa: CASSEDPRVSQPQHF
cdr3_nt: TGTGCCAGCAGTGAAGACCCCAGGGTCAGCCAGCCCCAGCATTTT
clone_size: -
v_call: TRBV6-1
j_call: TRBJ1-5
d_call: -

cdr3_aa: CAISEGSPQETQYF
cdr3_nt: TGTGCCATCAGTGAAGGAAGTCCCCAAGAGACCCAGTACTTC
clone_size: -
v_call: TRBV10-3
j_call: TRBJ2-5
d_call: -

cdr3_aa: CATKIGTANVNNYGYTF
cdr3_nt: TGTGCCACCAAGATCGGGACAGCCAATGTAAATAACTATGGCTACACCTTC
clone_size: -
v_call: TRBV30
j_call: TRBJ1-2
d_call: TRBD1

cdr3_aa: CASSFRTSGVANYEQYF
cdr3_nt: TGTGCCAGCAGTTTCCGGACTAGCGGGGTGGCTAACTACGAGCAGTACTTC
clone_size: -
v_call: TRBV28
j_call: TRBJ2-7
d_call: TRBD2

cdr3_aa: CASSLGTGMATEAFF
cdr3_nt: TGTGCCAGCAGCCTGGGGACAGGGATGGCGACTGAAGCTTTCTTT
clone_size: -
v_call: TRBV6-5
j_call: TRBJ1-1
d_call: TRBD1

cdr3_aa: CASSLEGDEQYF
cdr3_nt: TGCGCCAGCAGCTTGGAAGGGGACGAGCAGTACTTC
clone_size: -
v_call: TRBV5-1
j_call: TRBJ2-7
d_call: -

cdr3_aa: CAISERQTGDLRDGYTF
cdr3_nt: TGTGCCATCAGTGAGCGGCAAACTGGGGACCTGAGGGATGGCTACACCTTC
clone_size: -
v_call: TRBV10-3
j_call: TRBJ1-2
d_call: -

cdr3_aa: CAWSEVRDYGYTF
cdr3_nt: TGTGCCTGGAGTGAGGTGCGGGACTATGGCTACACCTTC
clone_size: -
v_call: TRBV30
j_call: TRBJ1-2
d_call: -

cdr3_aa: CASSLAYRGGYTF
cdr3_nt: TGTGCCAGCAGCTTAGCGTACAGGGGTGGCTACACCTTC
clone_size: -
v_call: TRBV7-6
j_call: TRBJ1-2
d_call: TRBD1

cdr3_aa: CASSPGPPRKRSYGYTF
cdr3_nt: TGTGCCAGCAGTCCTGGACCCCCAAGGAAGAGGTCCTATGGCTACACCTTC
clone_size: few
v_call: TRBV28
j_call: TRBJ1-2
d_call: -

cdr3_aa: CASSAGGTRVTEAFF
cdr3_nt: TGTGCCAGCAGCGCCGGGGGGACAAGGGTAACTGAAGCTTTCTTT
clone_size: -
v_call: TRBV9
j_call: TRBJ1-1
d_call: -

cdr3_aa: CASRTTGNQPQHF
cdr3_nt: TGTGCCAGCAGGACCACAGGGAATCAGCCCCAGCATTTT
clone_size: -
v_call: TRBV2
j_call: TRBJ1-5
d_call: -